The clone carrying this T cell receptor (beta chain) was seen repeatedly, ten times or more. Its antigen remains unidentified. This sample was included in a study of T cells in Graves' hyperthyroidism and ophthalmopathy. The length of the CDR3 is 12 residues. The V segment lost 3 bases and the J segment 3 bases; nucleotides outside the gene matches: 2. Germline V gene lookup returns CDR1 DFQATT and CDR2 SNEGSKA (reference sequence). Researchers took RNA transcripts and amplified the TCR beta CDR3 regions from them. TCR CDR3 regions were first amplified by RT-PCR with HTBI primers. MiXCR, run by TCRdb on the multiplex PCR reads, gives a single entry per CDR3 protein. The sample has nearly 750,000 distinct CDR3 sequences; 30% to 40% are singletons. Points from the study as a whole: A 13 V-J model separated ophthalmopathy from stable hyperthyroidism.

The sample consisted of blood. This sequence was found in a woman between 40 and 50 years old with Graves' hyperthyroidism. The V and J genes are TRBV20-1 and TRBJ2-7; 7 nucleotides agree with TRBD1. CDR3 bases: TGCAGTGCTAGTAGACAGGGCTACGAGCAGTACTTC. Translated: CSASRQGYEQYF.